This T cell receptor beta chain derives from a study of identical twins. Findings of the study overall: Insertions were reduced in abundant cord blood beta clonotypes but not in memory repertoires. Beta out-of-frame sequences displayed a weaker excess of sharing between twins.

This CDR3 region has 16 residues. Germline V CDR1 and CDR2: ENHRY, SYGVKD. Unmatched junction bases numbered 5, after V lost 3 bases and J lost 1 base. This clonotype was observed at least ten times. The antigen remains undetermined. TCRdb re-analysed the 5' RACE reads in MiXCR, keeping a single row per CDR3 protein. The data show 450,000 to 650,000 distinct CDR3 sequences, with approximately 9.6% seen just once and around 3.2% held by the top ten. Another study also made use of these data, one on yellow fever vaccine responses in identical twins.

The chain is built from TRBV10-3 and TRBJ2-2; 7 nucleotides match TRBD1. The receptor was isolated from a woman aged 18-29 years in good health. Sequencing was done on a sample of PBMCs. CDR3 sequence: CAISETGTENTGELFF. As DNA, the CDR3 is TGTGCCATCAGTGAAACCGGGACAGAGAACACCGGGGAGCTGTTTTTT.